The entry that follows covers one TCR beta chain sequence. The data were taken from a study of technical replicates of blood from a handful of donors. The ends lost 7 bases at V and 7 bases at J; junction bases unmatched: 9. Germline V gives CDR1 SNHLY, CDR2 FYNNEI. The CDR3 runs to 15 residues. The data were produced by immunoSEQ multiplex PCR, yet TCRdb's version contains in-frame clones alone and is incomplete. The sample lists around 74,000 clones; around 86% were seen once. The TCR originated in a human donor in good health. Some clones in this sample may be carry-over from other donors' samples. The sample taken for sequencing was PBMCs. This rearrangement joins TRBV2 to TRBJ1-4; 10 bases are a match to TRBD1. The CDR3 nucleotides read TGTGCCAGCATACTATCCCGGGACAGGGGTGAAAAACTGTTTTTT. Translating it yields CASILSRDRGEKLFF.